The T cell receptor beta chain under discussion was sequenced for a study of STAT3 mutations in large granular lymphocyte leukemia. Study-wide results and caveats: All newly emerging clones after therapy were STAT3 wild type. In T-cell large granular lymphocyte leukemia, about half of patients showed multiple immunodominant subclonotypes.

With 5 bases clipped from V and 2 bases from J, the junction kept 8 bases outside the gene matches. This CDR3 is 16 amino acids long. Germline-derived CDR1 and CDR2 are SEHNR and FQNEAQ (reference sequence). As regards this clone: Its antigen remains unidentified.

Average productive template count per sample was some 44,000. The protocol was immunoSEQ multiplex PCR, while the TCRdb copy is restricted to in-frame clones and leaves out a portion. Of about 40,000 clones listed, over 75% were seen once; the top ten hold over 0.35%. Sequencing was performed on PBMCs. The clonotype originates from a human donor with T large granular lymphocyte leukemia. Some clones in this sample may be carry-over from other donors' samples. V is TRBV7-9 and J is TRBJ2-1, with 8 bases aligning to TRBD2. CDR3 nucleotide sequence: TGTGCCAGCAGCCCTGGGGGAGCGGGGGCCTACAATGAGCAGTTCTTC. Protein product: CASSPGGAGAYNEQFF.